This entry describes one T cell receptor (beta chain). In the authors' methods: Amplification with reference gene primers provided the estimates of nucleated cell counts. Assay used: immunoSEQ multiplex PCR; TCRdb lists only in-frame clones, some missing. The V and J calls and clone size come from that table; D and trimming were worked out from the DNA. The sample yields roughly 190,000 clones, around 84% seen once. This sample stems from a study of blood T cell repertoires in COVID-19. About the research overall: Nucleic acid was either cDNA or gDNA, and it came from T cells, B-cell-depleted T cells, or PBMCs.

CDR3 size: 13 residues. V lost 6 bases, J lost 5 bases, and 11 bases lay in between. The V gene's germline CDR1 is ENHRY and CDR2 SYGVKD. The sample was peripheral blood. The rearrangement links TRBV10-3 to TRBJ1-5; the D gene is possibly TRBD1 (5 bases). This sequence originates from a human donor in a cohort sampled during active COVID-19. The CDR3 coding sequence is TGTGCCATCAGCGACAGCGTAGATCAGCCCCAGCATTTT. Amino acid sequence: CAISDSVDQPQHF.